Given below is one TCR beta chain in context. This CDR3 is 14 amino acids long. Trimming took off 8 bases at V and 0 bases at J, with 13 bases between the two ends. Germline loops: CDR1 MDHEN, CDR2 SYDVKM. Original processing methods: It was from reference gene primer amplification that nucleated cell counts were estimated. Only in-frame clones appear in the TCRdb table, and some are missing; sequencing was by immunoSEQ multiplex PCR. V and J calls plus clone size are reproduced from that table; the DNA served to infer D and trimming. The data hold some 100,000 clones, with approximately 79% observed a single time. This sample was taken from a study of blood T cell repertoires in COVID-19. Study overall: The study drew acute and convalescent COVID-19 samples from the United States, Italy and Spain.

The V and J genes are TRBV28 and TRBJ1-1, with D possibly being TRBD1 (6 bases). This receptor was obtained from a man aged 45-65 years with acute or convalescent COVID-19. The specimen sequenced was peripheral blood. DNA of the CDR3: TGTGCCAGCTCCGTCGACAGGCTGAACACTGAAGCTTTCTTT. Protein: CASSVDRLNTEAFF. Combining the CDR3 with reference TRBV28 and TRBJ1-1 gives the whole variable domain DVKVTQSSRYLVKRTGEKVFLECVQDMDHENMFWYRQDPGLGLRLIYFSYDVKMKEKGDIPEGYSVSREKKERFSLILESASTNQTSMYLCASSVDRLNTEAFFGQGTRLTVV.